Listed here are 28 T cell receptor beta chains from one sample, sequenced in a study of blood T cell repertoires in COVID-19 (TCRdb year 2020). The library came from the immunoSEQ multiplex PCR assay. Sourced from immuneACCESS, this table was stored by TCRdb with only in-frame sequences that have V and J called. A share of the clones is absent; for the studies checked, an unresolved V gene accounts for under half, and the remainder has no known explanation. The sample includes under 150,000 clones, with approximately 87% observed a single time. Roughly 4% of the sample is in the top ten clones. Sequencing used peripheral blood. These TCRs come from a woman between 40 and 50 years old with acute or convalescent COVID-19.

This sequence joins TRBV19 and TRBJ2-7; 7 bases align to TRBD2. The V gene's germline CDR1 is LNHDA and CDR2 SQIVND (reference sequence). The ends lost 5 bases at V and 2 bases at J; junction bases unmatched: 3. The CDR3 runs 13 residues. Written as DNA, the CDR3 is TGTGCCAGTAGTGCTAGCGGCCCCTACGAGCAGTACTTC. It is translated as CASSASGPYEQYF.

This clone counts as medium-sized (0.01 to 0.1%). This chain connects TRBV24-1 to TRBJ2-2; D is possibly TRBD1 (5 bases). Germline CDR1 is KGHDR and CDR2 is SFDVKD. Trimming removed 2 bases at V and 5 bases at J, with 20 bases between. This CDR3 comprises 18 residues. The CDR3 here is CATSDSRKTGIDTGELFF. The CDR3 DNA is TGTGCCACCAGTGATTCTCGCAAAACAGGAATTGATACCGGGGAGCTGTTTTTT.

The chain uses TRBV7-3 and TRBJ2-2, with D perhaps TRBD2 (7 bases). CDR3 length: 15 residues. Germline V CDR1 and CDR2: SGHTA, FQGTGA. The ends were cut back, 5 bases at V and 7 bases at J, with 17 bases in the middle. CDR3 loop: CASSTGGGAGGELFF. DNA for the CDR3: TGTGCCAGCAGCACCGGCGGGGGCGCCGGCGGGGAGCTGTTTTTT.

As concerns this clone: Other DNA sequences in this specimen translate into the identical CDR3. V is TRBV5-1 and J is TRBJ1-4; 8 positions agree with TRBD1. Unmatched junction bases numbered 8, after V lost 5 bases and J lost 8 bases. Germline assignment: CDR1 SGHRS and CDR2 YFSETQ. The CDR3 spans 14 residues. For the CDR3, the DNA is TGCGCCAGCAGTGCTGGACAGGGCGGCGAAAAACTGTTTTTT. Translating it yields CASSAGQGGEKLFF.

The chain couples TRBV6-5 to TRBJ1-5; TRBD1 matches at 8 bases. This CDR3 has 15 amino acids. V was pared by 4 bases and J by 6 bases, with 8 bases of the junction left unmatched. From germline, CDR1 is MNHEY and CDR2 SVGAGI. CDR3 in amino acids: CASSSRDRPGQPQHF. The CDR3 DNA is TGTGCCAGCAGTTCTCGGGACAGGCCGGGTCAGCCCCAGCATTTT.

The genes are TRBV9 and TRBJ1-2; the match to TRBD1 covers 10 bases. V dropped 0 bases and J dropped 3; count of bases not matched to a gene: 2. Germline CDR1 and CDR2: SGDLS and YYNGEE. The CDR3 covers 15 residues. The CDR3 DNA reads as TGTGCCAGCAGCGTAGCAGGGACAGGGGACTATGGCTACACCTTC. Its protein product is CASSVAGTGDYGYTF.

V is TRBV5-4 and J is TRBJ2-1; the D is unclear. Trimming left V 0 bases short and J 8 bases short, with 15 bases between. Germline CDR1 and CDR2: SGHNT and YYREEE (reference sequence). This CDR3 spans 15 amino acids. CDR3 DNA: TGTGCCAGCAGCTTGGTCCGGTCCAGCGACCATGAGCAGTTCTTC. Its translation is CASSLVRSSDHEQFF.

The chain recombines TRBV28 with TRBJ1-2, with TRBD1 as a possible D gene (5 bases). Deletions cut 6 bases from V and 2 bases from J, with 13 bases between. Per the germline V gene, CDR1 is MDHEN and CDR2 is SYDVKM. CDR3 size: 14 residues. The CDR3 DNA sequence: TGTGCCAGCAGCACAGCGGGGGGGAACTATGGCTACACCTTC. This translates into CASSTAGGNYGYTF.

This chain connects TRBV29-1 to TRBJ1-1; 8 nucleotides agree with TRBD1. Germline V gives CDR1 SQVTM, CDR2 ANQGSEA. The V and J ends lost 4 bases and 3 bases, in that order; junction bases with no gene match: 4. This CDR3 contains 13 residues. The CDR3 sequence: CSVGQGKYTEAFF. For the CDR3, the DNA is TGCAGCGTTGGACAGGGGAAATACACTGAAGCTTTCTTT.

The gene calls are TRBV7-2 and TRBJ2-1; 16 nucleotides align to TRBD2. V gave up 5 bases and J gave up 15 bases; unmatched junction bases: 13. This CDR3 contains 16 residues. CDR1 is SGHTA, CDR2 FQGNSA, per germline. CDR3 DNA: TGTGCCAGCAGCGCGGCTCCGGGACTAGCGGGAGGGCCGGGGTTCTTC. Protein: CASSAAPGLAGGPGFF.

CDR3 region: CASSLVRGQYRTGSYGYTF. The DNA for the CDR3 is TGTGCCAGCAGCTTAGTTCGGGGACAGTATAGGACGGGTAGCTATGGCTACACCTTC. The genes are TRBV11-2 and TRBJ1-2; TRBD1 matches 7 bases. This CDR3 has 19 amino acids. CDR1 SGHAT and CDR2 FQNNGV come from the germline V gene. Losses at the gene ends were 1 base for V and 4 bases for J; bases not matched to a gene: 18. The full variable domain, rest sourced from reference TRBV11-2 and TRBJ1-2, is EAGVAQSPRYKIIEKRQSVAFWCNPISGHATLYWYQQILGQGPKLLIQFQNNGVVDDSQLPKDRFSAERLKGVDSTLKIQPAKLEDSAVYLCASSLVRGQYRTGSYGYTFGSGTRLTVV.

There are a few counts of this clone. The V gene is TRBV5-6, the J gene TRBJ1-2; a possible D gene is TRBD1 (6 bases). Per the germline V gene, CDR1 is SGHDT and CDR2 is YYEEEE. V shed 3 bases and J shed 2 bases, with 14 bases lying between them. CDR3 length equals 15 residues. CDR3 nucleotides: TGTGCCAGCAGCTCGCGGACAGTGAAAAACTATGGCTACACCTTC. This sequence encodes CASSSRTVKNYGYTF.

This clone was picked up one time. The chain recombines TRBV7-9 with TRBJ2-1; TRBD1 is a possible D gene (6 bases). Trimming cost V 5 bases and J 8 bases, with 19 bases left between them. The CDR3 runs 15 residues. Germline V lookup: CDR1 SEHNR, CDR2 FQNEAQ (reference sequence). CDR3 protein: CASSPPWNEGDEQFF. The CDR3 coding sequence is TGTGCCAGCAGCCCACCCTGGAACGAGGGGGATGAGCAGTTCTTC.

The gene calls are TRBV24-1 and TRBJ1-2; 7 nucleotides align to TRBD1. The CDR3 length is 15 residues. Germline V CDR1 and CDR2: KGHDR, SFDVKD. The trim removed 3 bases at V and 3 bases at J, leaving 6 bases unmatched. CDR3 sequence: CATSDPRQGDYGYTF. The DNA for the CDR3 is TGTGCCACCAGTGATCCTCGACAGGGCGACTATGGCTACACCTTC.

The rearrangement joins TRBV14 to TRBJ2-3, with D hard to call. The CDR3 extends over 13 amino acids. From germline, CDR1 is SGHDN and CDR2 FVKESK. Trimming took 4 bases from V and 2 from J, leaving 7 bases between them. The DNA for the CDR3 is TGTGCCAGCAGCCCCCACATCACAGATACGCAGTATTTT. Its protein product is CASSPHITDTQYF. Combining the CDR3 with reference TRBV14 and TRBJ2-3 gives the whole variable domain EAGVTQFPSHSVIEKGQTVTLRCDPISGHDNLYWYRRVMGKEIKFLLHFVKESKQDESGMPNNRFLAERTGGTYSTLKVQPAELEDSGVYFCASSPHITDTQYFGPGTRLTVL.

V and J are TRBV18 and TRBJ1-5; 8 bases are shared with TRBD1. The V gene's germline CDR1 is KGHSH and CDR2 LQKENI. J lost 1 base, V lost 2 bases, and 4 bases had no gene match. There are 16 residues in the CDR3. This CDR3 is CASSPAGGMSNQPQHF. CDR3 in DNA: TGTGCCAGCTCACCAGCAGGGGGCATGAGCAATCAGCCCCAGCATTTT. Filled out from reference TRBV18 and TRBJ1-5, the complete variable domain reads NAGVMQNPRHLVRRRGQEARLRCSPMKGHSHVYWYRQLPEEGLKFMVYLQKENIIDESGMPKERFSAEFPKEGPSILRIQQVVRGDSAAYFCASSPAGGMSNQPQHFGDGTRLSIL.

The chain employs TRBV27 and TRBJ1-3, with D possibly matching TRBD1 (5 bases). Germline V gene sequence: CDR1 MNHEY, CDR2 SMNVEV (reference sequence). This CDR3 contains 14 residues. V lost 2 bases, J lost 3 bases, and 8 bases lay in between. The CDR3 reads CASSLAGLGNTIYF. For the CDR3, the DNA is TGTGCCAGCAGTTTAGCGGGGCTTGGAAACACCATATATTTT.

V usage is TRBV28 and J usage is TRBJ2-3; 8 bases are a match to TRBD2. CDR1 and CDR2 (germline): MDHEN, SYDVKM. CDR3 length: 13 residues. Germline trimming cut 8 bases from V and 2 bases from J; bases unmatched to any gene: 3. CDR3 residues: CASQGLVTDTQYF. The CDR3 nucleotides are TGTGCCAGCCAGGGACTAGTCACAGATACGCAGTATTTT.

The rearrangement uses TRBV28 and TRBJ1-2; a weak D match, TRBD1 (5 bases). From germline, CDR1 is MDHEN and CDR2 SYDVKM. The CDR3 contains 15 residues. The V end lost 6 bases, the J end lost 2 bases, and 16 bases lay between the germline ends. The chain's CDR3 is CASRTQWGRNYGYTF. Here the CDR3 DNA reads TGTGCCAGCAGGACCCAGTGGGGCAGAAACTATGGCTACACCTTC.

The genes are TRBV5-1 and TRBJ2-7; TRBD1 matches 8 bases. V lost 6 bases and J lost 6; bases outside the gene matches: 5. In germline, CDR1 is SGHRS, CDR2 YFSETQ. The CDR3 extends over 12 amino acids. CDR3 DNA sequence: TGCGCCAGCACGATAGACAGGGGCGAGCAGTACTTC. Protein product: CASTIDRGEQYF.

The V call is TRBV6-5, the J call TRBJ1-5; the D is unclear. The CDR3 is made up of 15 amino acids. V lost 0 bases and J 2 bases, leaving 8 bases between the germline ends. The germline CDR1 and CDR2 sequences are MNHEY and SVGAGI. As DNA, the CDR3 is TGTGCCAGCAGTTACTCACCAGGCCGCAATCAGCCCCAGCATTTT. Translation gives CASSYSPGRNQPQHF.

The V gene is TRBV9, the J gene TRBJ2-3, with TRBD2 matching 8 bases. CDR3 length equals 16 residues. Trimming cost V 0 bases and J 4 bases; bases outside gene matches: 7. Germline V CDR1 and CDR2: SGDLS, YYNGEE. DNA of the CDR3: TGTGCCAGCAGCGTAGCGAGCGGGGGCGTCGCAGATACGCAGTATTTT. Amino acid sequence: CASSVASGGVADTQYF. The full variable domain, rest sourced from reference TRBV9 and TRBJ2-3, is DSGVTQTPKHLITATGQRVTLRCSPRSGDLSVYWYQQSLDQGLQFLIQYYNGEERAKGNILERFSAQQFPDLHSELNLSSLELGDSALYFCASSVASGGVADTQYFGPGTRLTVL.

The chain uses TRBV5-1 and TRBJ1-1; possibly TRBD1 for D (5 bases). V shed 5 bases and J shed 0 bases, with 17 bases lying between them. CDR1 SGHRS and CDR2 YFSETQ come from the germline V gene. This CDR3 is 16 amino acids long. This CDR3 is CASSPGRDGLNTEAFF. In DNA form, the CDR3 reads TGCGCCAGCAGTCCCGGGAGGGACGGATTGAACACTGAAGCTTTCTTT.

The chain has TRBV30 and TRBJ2-1; weak D call: TRBD1 (5 bases). Looked up from germline, CDR1 is GTSNPN and CDR2 is SVGIG (reference sequence). V was pared by 2 bases and J by 3 bases, with 11 bases between. This CDR3 has 14 residues. The CDR3 bases are TGTGCCTGGAGTTCCCTGACAGACTACAATGAGCAGTTCTTC. As protein: CAWSSLTDYNEQFF.

This clone was seen just once. This chain uses TRBV18 with TRBJ1-1, with 10 bases lining up with TRBD1. The J segment lost 4 bases and the V segment lost 3 bases, leaving 11 bases of the junction unmatched. Germline CDR1 and CDR2: KGHSH and LQKENI. This CDR3 is 17 amino acids long. The CDR3 DNA reads as TGTGCCAGCTCACCGGGGACCGGGACAGGGGATAGCACTGAAGCTTTCTTT. Encoded protein: CASSPGTGTGDSTEAFF. The full variable domain, completed using reference TRBV18 and TRBJ1-1, is NAGVMQNPRHLVRRRGQEARLRCSPMKGHSHVYWYRQLPEEGLKFMVYLQKENIIDESGMPKERFSAEFPKEGPSILRIQQVVRGDSAAYFCASSPGTGTGDSTEAFFGQGTRLTVV.

The chain recombines TRBV28 with TRBJ1-2; 9 bases match TRBD1. Per the germline V gene, CDR1 is MDHEN and CDR2 is SYDVKM. The junction had 7 bases not matched to a gene; V was cut back by 6 bases and J by 2 bases. The CDR3 covers 15 residues. For the CDR3, the DNA is TGTGCCAGCAGCCCGGGACAGGGCTCGAACTATGGCTACACCTTC. Its protein product is CASSPGQGSNYGYTF.

This clone has more than one count but fewer than ten. The chain recombines TRBV19 with TRBJ1-5; TRBD1 matches at 8 bases. The CDR3 length is 14 residues. CDR1 and CDR2 (germline): LNHDA, SQIVND (reference sequence). V dropped 3 bases and J dropped 7; count of bases not matched to a gene: 5. Written as DNA, the CDR3 is TGTGCCAGTAGTATTGGACAGGGCGGGCAGCCCCAGCATTTT. Amino acid sequence: CASSIGQGGQPQHF. Together with reference TRBV19 and TRBJ1-5, the CDR3 gives the full variable domain: DGGITQSPKYLFRKEGQNVTLSCEQNLNHDAMYWYRQDPGQGLRLIYYSQIVNDFQKGDIAEGYSVSREKKESFPLTVTSAQKNPTAFYLCASSIGQGGQPQHFGDGTRLSIL.

This chain joins TRBV19 and TRBJ1-1, with D uncertain. V was shortened by 5 bases and J by 0 bases, with 10 bases between the two germline ends. Germline values: CDR1 LNHDA, CDR2 SQIVND (reference sequence). CDR3 length equals 14 residues. The CDR3 region has the DNA TGTGCCAGTAGTCAAAGAGAGGTGAACACTGAAGCTTTCTTT. It yields the protein CASSQREVNTEAFF.